The entry that follows covers one T cell receptor (beta chain) sequence. What it recognizes is unknown. The junction departs from germline at one end; a sequencing error may be responsible. The CDR3 is made up of 15 amino acids. Germline V CDR1 and CDR2: DFQATT, SNEGSKA (reference sequence). The data originate from a study of early T cells in non-severe SARS-CoV-2 infection. Study context: The authors sequenced bulk RNA from unsorted whole blood, leaving chains unpaired. The study, taken as a whole, reports: Database matching using VDJdb favored anti-spike CD8 responses, with private and CD4 specificities left missing.

The protocol attached unique molecular identifiers to individual cDNA molecules. One entry per CDR3 protein, called by TCRdb with MiXCR from the 5' RACE reads. Seen here are some 48,000 distinct CDR3 sequences, roughly 6.1% observed once, and the top ten hold around 7%. The TCR sequence derives from an adult who was a healthcare worker with PCR-confirmed SARS-CoV-2 infection or an uninfected control (not recorded which). This sequence joins TRBV20-1 and TRBJ2-5, with D unresolved. The sample in question was whole blood, obtained at baseline. The DNA of the CDR3 is TGCCGTGCTAGTGTCGATTCCAATACCGTAGAGACCCAGTACTTC. The encoded protein is CRASVDSNTVETQYF.